The entry below gives a single TCR beta chain sequence along with its context. What it binds is not known. Other nucleotide sequences from this sample produce the same CDR3. This specimen comes from a study of glioma-infiltrating T cells after dendritic cell vaccination. On the study more broadly: Dendritic cells derived from monocytes and pulsed with autologous tumor lysate formed the vaccine.

Time point given: after dendritic cell vaccination, including at tumor progression/relapse. Blood PBMC samples: pre-vaccination, two weeks post third vaccination, and at tumor progression. The immunoSEQ assay amplified TCRB CDR3 from up to roughly 2 ug DNA. The repertoire was sequenced with immunoSEQ multiplex PCR; TCRdb's copy has only in-frame clones and lacks some. This table has 70,000 to 95,000 clones, roughly 87% appearing once. Findings and caveats of the study: The cohort had few patients with full blood and tumor sets.

The V end lost 7 bases, the J end lost 8 bases, and 11 bases lay between the germline ends. This CDR3 spans 11 amino acids. Looked up from germline, CDR1 is LNHDA and CDR2 is SQIVND (reference sequence). This chain uses TRBV19 with TRBJ1-1; the D is unclear. The sequence was obtained from a human donor with glioblastoma. The specimen was blood, collected after dendritic cell vaccination. The CDR3 loop is CASIRGLEAFF. CDR3 sequence (DNA): TGTGCCAGTATCAGAGGGTTGGAAGCTTTCTTT.